This T cell receptor beta chain was identified in a study of blood T cell repertoires in COVID-19. As for the study in general: From T cells, B-cell-depleted T cells, or PBMCs came the material, which was cDNA or gDNA.

Produced via immunoSEQ multiplex PCR; TCRdb's table is partial and in-frame only. The table includes under 250,000 clones, 83% detected once. In germline, CDR1 is DFQATT, CDR2 SNEGSKA (reference sequence). CDR3 length: 13 amino acids. V gave up 3 bases and J gave up 5 bases, with 13 bases separating them. This receptor was taken from a human donor in a cohort sampled during active COVID-19. The chain recombines TRBV20-1 with TRBJ2-5; no definite D call. The specimen was peripheral blood. The CDR3 reads CSASGIAVETQYF. CDR3 nucleotides: TGCAGTGCTAGTGGAATAGCTGTGGAGACCCAGTACTTC.